Shown below are 14 T cell receptor beta chains from a single sample sequenced in a study of blood T cell repertoires in COVID-19. Sequencing used immunoSEQ multiplex PCR; TCRdb keeps in-frame clones, though not all of them. The profile shows over 250,000 clones, around nine tenths of them singletons. The material sequenced was PBMCs or T cells enriched from blood (not recorded which). These receptors all come from a woman under 40 who had recovered from COVID-19.

The V and J genes are TRBV4-2 and TRBJ1-2; no clear D gene. Germline CDR1 and CDR2: LGHNA and YNFKEQ. This CDR3 has 16 residues. V was shortened by 0 bases and J by 0 bases, with 11 bases between the two germline ends. Here the CDR3 reads CASSQDWSTTNYGYTF. The CDR3 coding sequence is TGTGCCAGCAGCCAAGATTGGTCCACAACTAACTATGGCTACACCTTC.

The chain carries TRBV19 and TRBJ2-1, with TRBD1 identical over 8 bases. After removal of 5 bases from V and 4 bases from J, the junction contained 7 bases not matched to a gene. CDR1 is LNHDA, CDR2 SQIVND, per germline (reference sequence). The CDR3 contains 15 residues. CDR3: CASSLDRGGYNEQFF. The CDR3 nucleotides read TGTGCCAGTAGTCTCGACAGGGGTGGTTACAATGAGCAGTTCTTC. Looking up the rest from reference TRBV19 and TRBJ2-1 gives the full variable domain: DGGITQSPKYLFRKEGQNVTLSCEQNLNHDAMYWYRQDPGQGLRLIYYSQIVNDFQKGDIAEGYSVSREKKESFPLTVTSAQKNPTAFYLCASSLDRGGYNEQFFGPGTRLTVL.

The rearrangement uses TRBV3-1 (or the pseudogene TRBV3-2) and TRBJ1-5; no definite D call. V lost 0 bases and J lost 9, with 9 bases in between. The CDR3 totals 13 residues. The germline V gene has CDR1 LGHDT and CDR2 YNNKEL (reference sequence). CDR3 sequence: CASSQDWAAPQHF. CDR3 coding DNA: TGTGCCAGCAGCCAAGATTGGGCAGCGCCCCAGCATTTT.

The chain uses TRBV6-2 or TRBV6-3 and TRBJ2-1, with D maybe TRBD2 (5 bases). Germline CDR1 reads MNHEY; CDR2 reads SVGEGT. This CDR3 region has 14 residues. Between the trimmed V and J ends, which lost 6 bases and 0 bases, there was a span of 9 bases. The CDR3 reads CASSPAGSYNEQFF. The CDR3 DNA is TGTGCCAGCAGCCCCGCGGGCTCCTACAATGAGCAGTTCTTC.

About this clone itself: The same CDR3 also results from other DNA sequences found in this sample. This CDR3 is CASSIQGGSGANVLTF. The CDR3 DNA follows: TGTGCCAGTAGTATACAGGGAGGCTCCGGGGCCAACGTCCTGACTTTC. V gene TRBV19 combines with J gene TRBJ2-6, with D perhaps matching TRBD2 (6 bases). Germline CDR1 is LNHDA and CDR2 is SQIVND (reference sequence). CDR3 size: 16 residues. V lost 2 bases to trimming and J lost 4 bases, with 12 bases between them.

The chain uses TRBV18 and TRBJ1-1; the match to TRBD1 covers 7 bases. The CDR3 runs to 17 residues. The germline V gene encodes CDR1 KGHSH and CDR2 LQKENI. V dropped 4 bases and J dropped 1; count of bases not matched to a gene: 12. This CDR3 is CASSLGQRVTSNTEAFF. The CDR3 bases are TGTGCCAGCTCACTGGGACAGAGAGTCACCTCGAACACTGAAGCTTTCTTT.

The chain uses TRBV5-7 and TRBJ1-3, with 7 positions matching TRBD1. TRBV5-7 is an ORF, and what it does is uncertain. This CDR3 contains 14 residues. V lost 4 bases to trimming and J lost 2 bases; unmatched junction nucleotides: 3. The CDR3 DNA reads as TGTGCCAGCAGCATCGACAGGGCTGGAAACACCATATATTTT. It codes for CASSIDRAGNTIYF.

CDR3 sequence: CASSSVTDTQYF. Here the CDR3 DNA reads TGTGCCAGCAGTTCCGTCACAGATACGCAGTATTTT. This chain connects TRBV6-5 to TRBJ2-3; D gene uncertain. Deletions cut 4 bases from V and 2 bases from J, with 4 bases between. CDR3 length: 12 residues. CDR1 and CDR2 (germline): MNHEY, SVGAGI.

J is TRBJ2-7 and V is TRBV5-1; tentative D call: TRBD2 (5 bases). This CDR3 has 14 residues. The V end was cut by 0 bases, the J end by 0 bases, with 7 bases between. The V gene's germline CDR1 is SGHRS and CDR2 YFSETQ. CDR3 sequence: CASSLGGGSYEQYF. In DNA form, the CDR3 reads TGCGCCAGCAGCTTGGGAGGAGGCTCCTACGAGCAGTACTTC.

The chain recombines TRBV24-1 with TRBJ2-3; 11 bases match TRBD2. With 2 bases clipped from V and 1 base from J, the junction kept 7 bases outside the gene matches. The CDR3 loop spans 18 amino acids. CDR1 is KGHDR and CDR2 is SFDVKD in the germline V gene. Written as DNA, the CDR3 is TGTGCCACCAGTGATTCCGAAAAACTAGCGGGGGGCACAGATACGCAGTATTTT. Translating it yields CATSDSEKLAGGTDTQYF.

The V and J genes are TRBV6-2 or TRBV6-3 and TRBJ2-1, with 8 positions matching TRBD2. The CDR3 length is 16 residues. Trimming at V came to 6 bases and at J to 0 bases, leaving 7 bases not matched to a gene. In germline, CDR1 is MNHEY, CDR2 SVGEGT. The CDR3 sequence is CASSQTSGASYNEQFF. The CDR3 bases are TGTGCCAGCAGCCAAACTAGCGGAGCCTCCTACAATGAGCAGTTCTTC.

The chain joins TRBV6-2 or TRBV6-3 to TRBJ1-1, with TRBD1 matching over 7 bases. With V trimmed by 4 bases and J by 1 base, 3 bases remained unmatched. Germline assignment: CDR1 MNHEY and CDR2 SVGEGT. The CDR3 runs 14 residues. CDR3 sequence (DNA): TGTGCCAGCAGTTGGGACAGAGGGAACACTGAAGCTTTCTTT. Translating gives CASSWDRGNTEAFF.

The rearrangement joins TRBV5-1 to TRBJ2-7, with TRBD1 as a possible D gene (5 bases). The V end lost 0 bases, the J end lost 6 bases, and 16 bases lay between the germline ends. There are 15 residues in the CDR3. From germline, CDR1 is SGHRS and CDR2 YFSETQ. CDR3: CASSLVGEVGLEQYF. The DNA of the CDR3 is TGCGCCAGCAGCTTGGTTGGGGAAGTGGGGCTCGAGCAGTACTTC.

V usage is TRBV11-2 and J usage is TRBJ2-7, with TRBD2 matching 9 bases. With 6 bases clipped from V and 4 bases from J, the junction kept 7 bases outside the gene matches. Germline loops: CDR1 SGHAT, CDR2 FQNNGV. The CDR3 is made up of 14 amino acids. The CDR3 spells CASRRLAGKYEQYF. In DNA form, the CDR3 reads TGTGCCAGCAGGAGGCTAGCGGGAAAATACGAGCAGTACTTC.